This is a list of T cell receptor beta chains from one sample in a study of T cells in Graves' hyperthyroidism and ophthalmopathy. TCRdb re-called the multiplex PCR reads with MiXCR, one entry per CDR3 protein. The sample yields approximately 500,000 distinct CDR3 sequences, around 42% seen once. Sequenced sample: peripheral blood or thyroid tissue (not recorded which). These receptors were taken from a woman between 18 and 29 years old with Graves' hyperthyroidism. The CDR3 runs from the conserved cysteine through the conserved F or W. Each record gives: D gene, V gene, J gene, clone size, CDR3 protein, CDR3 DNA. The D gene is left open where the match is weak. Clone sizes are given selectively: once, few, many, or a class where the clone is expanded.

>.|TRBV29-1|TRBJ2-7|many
CSVSERSSYEQYF
TGCAGCGTTTCGGAGAGGTCCTCCTACGAGCAGTACTTC
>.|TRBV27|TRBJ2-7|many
CASSLGAVGYEQYF
TGTGCCAGCAGCTTGGGTGCCGTGGGCTACGAGCAGTACTTC
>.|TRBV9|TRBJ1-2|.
CASSVGGDQGGGYTF
TGTGCCAGCAGCGTAGGGGGGGATCAGGGTGGGGGCTACACCTTC
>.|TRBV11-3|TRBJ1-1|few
CASSSRRRGTEAFF
TGTGCCAGCAGCTCCCGTCGCAGGGGAACTGAAGCTTTCTTT
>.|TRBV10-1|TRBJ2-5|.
CASSEGQKQETQYF
TGCGCCAGCAGTGAGGGGCAAAAACAAGAGACCCAGTACTTC
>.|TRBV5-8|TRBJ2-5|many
CASSFGGVETQYF
TGTGCCAGCAGCTTTGGCGGGGTAGAGACCCAGTACTTC
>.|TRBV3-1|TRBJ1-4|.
CASGQEEEKLFF
TGTGCCAGCGGCCAAGAAGAGGAAAAACTGTTTTTT
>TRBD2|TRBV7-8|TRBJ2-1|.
CASSLGRRLAGRDEQFF
TGTGCCAGCAGCTTAGGTCGACGACTAGCGGGACGGGATGAGCAGTTCTTC
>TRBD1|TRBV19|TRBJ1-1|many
CASTGGGQTRNTEAFF
TGTGCCAGTACCGGGGGGGGACAGACAAGAAACACTGAAGCTTTCTTT
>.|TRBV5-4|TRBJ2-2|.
CASSSQGGFLAGELFF
TGTGCCAGCAGCTCCCAGGGGGGGTTCCTTGCCGGGGAGCTGTTTTTT
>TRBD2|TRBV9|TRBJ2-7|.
CASSLAGEGISYEQYF
TGTGCCAGCAGTCTAGCGGGAGAGGGCATCTCCTACGAGCAGTACTTC
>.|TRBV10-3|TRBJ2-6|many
CAIRNSIPESGANVLTF
TGTGCCATCAGAAACAGTATCCCCGAGTCTGGGGCCAACGTCCTGACTTTC
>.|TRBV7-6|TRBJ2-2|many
CASSLVQAANTGELFF
TGTGCCAGCAGCTTAGTGCAGGCCGCGAACACCGGGGAGCTGTTTTTT
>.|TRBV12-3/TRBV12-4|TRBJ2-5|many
CASSSLDRQELQETQYF
TGTGCCAGCAGTTCCCTGGATAGGCAGGAACTTCAAGAGACCCAGTACTTC
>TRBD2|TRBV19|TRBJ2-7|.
CASSIRFSGRGFPSYEQYF
TGTGCCAGTAGTATACGTTTTAGCGGGAGGGGTTTTCCCTCCTACGAGCAGTACTTC
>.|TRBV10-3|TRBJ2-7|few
CAISERRGITKEGSYEQYF
TGTGCCATCAGTGAGCGGCGCGGGATCACCAAGGAGGGCTCCTACGAGCAGTACTTC
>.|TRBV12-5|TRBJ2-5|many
CASVEDSLGTQYF
TGTGCTAGTGTCGAGGACAGCCTGGGGACCCAGTACTTC
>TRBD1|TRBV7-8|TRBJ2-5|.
CASSLGTVEETQYF
TGTGCCAGCAGCTTGGGGACAGTAGAAGAGACCCAGTACTTC
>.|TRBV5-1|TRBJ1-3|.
CASSLGGTGNTIYF
TGCGCCAGCAGCTTGGGGGGGACTGGAAACACCATATATTTT
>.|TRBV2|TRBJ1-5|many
CASNQPQHF
TGTGCCAGCAATCAGCCCCAGCATTTT
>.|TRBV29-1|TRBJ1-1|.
CSYMGPRNTEAFF
TGCAGCTACATGGGGCCTCGGAACACTGAAGCTTTCTTT
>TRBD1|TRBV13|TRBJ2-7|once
CASSIQGASVTEQYF
TGTGCCAGCAGCATCCAGGGGGCTAGCGTTACCGAGCAGTACTTC
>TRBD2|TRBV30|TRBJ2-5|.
CAWSIGGGAETQYF
TGTGCCTGGAGTATAGGCGGGGGGGCGGAGACCCAGTACTTC
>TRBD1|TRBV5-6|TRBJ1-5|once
CATTVGAGGNQPQHF
TGTGCCACCACAGTGGGGGCAGGGGGGAATCAGCCCCAGCATTTT
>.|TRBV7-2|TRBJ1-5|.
CASSPPPGQMGPQHF
TGTGCCAGCAGCCCCCCCCCCGGACAGATGGGGCCCCAGCATTTT
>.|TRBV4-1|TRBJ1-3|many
CASSQDQFGSFSGNTIYF
TGCGCCAGCAGCCAAGATCAGTTTGGCAGCTTCTCTGGAAACACCATATATTTT
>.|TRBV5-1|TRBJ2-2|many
CASSLSGANTGELFF
TGTGCCAGCAGCCTTAGCGGAGCGAACACCGGGGAGCTGTTTTTT
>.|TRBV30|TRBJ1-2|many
CAWRMGAYGYTF
TGTGCCTGGAGGATGGGAGCGTATGGCTACACCTTC
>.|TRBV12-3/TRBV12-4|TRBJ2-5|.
CASSLSSGQPQYF
TGTGCCAGCAGCCTAAGCAGTGGTCAGCCCCAGTACTTC
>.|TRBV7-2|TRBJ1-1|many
CASSRPMNTEAFF
TGTGCCAGCAGCCGCCCCATGAACACTGAAGCTTTCTTT